This is a list of T cell receptor beta chains from one sample in a study of blood T cell repertoires in COVID-19. Generated by immunoSEQ multiplex PCR, the TCRdb table keeps only in-frame clones and is missing some. The sample lists roughly 300,000 clones; over 70% were seen once. Sequenced: peripheral blood. Receptor source: a middle-aged woman who had recovered from COVID-19. Both conserved end residues are part of each CDR3. A D gene is named only where the DNA matches it firmly. The size of a clone is reported for some rows only, either as once, few or many, or as a class for expanded clones.

D gene: TRBD2; J gene: TRBJ2-1; V gene: TRBV27; clone size: -; CDR3 protein: CASNWRGGEGNEQFF; CDR3 DNA: TGTGCCAGCAATTGGCGGGGGGGCGAAGGCAATGAGCAGTTCTTC
D gene: -; J gene: TRBJ2-1; V gene: TRBV9; clone size: -; CDR3 protein: CASSVAASADNEQFF; CDR3 DNA: TGTGCCAGCAGCGTAGCAGCTAGCGCCGACAATGAGCAGTTCTTC
D gene: TRBD1; J gene: TRBJ2-7; V gene: TRBV5-1; clone size: -; CDR3 protein: CASSFSGGTYEQYF; CDR3 DNA: TGCGCCAGCAGCTTTTCAGGGGGAACCTACGAGCAGTACTTC
D gene: -; J gene: TRBJ2-2; V gene: TRBV18; clone size: -; CDR3 protein: CASSRGQNTGELFF; CDR3 DNA: TGTGCCAGCTCTAGGGGACAGAACACCGGGGAGCTGTTTTTT
D gene: -; J gene: TRBJ1-1; V gene: TRBV9; clone size: -; CDR3 protein: CASSSIQGVTEAFF; CDR3 DNA: TGTGCCAGCAGCTCGATACAGGGAGTCACTGAAGCTTTCTTT
D gene: TRBD2; J gene: TRBJ2-5; V gene: TRBV9; clone size: many; CDR3 protein: CASSGRAGGSQETQYF; CDR3 DNA: TGTGCCAGCAGCGGACGAGCGGGGGGGTCCCAAGAGACCCAGTACTTC
D gene: -; J gene: TRBJ1-1; V gene: TRBV15; clone size: -; CDR3 protein: CATSRGQEVNTEAFF; CDR3 DNA: TGTGCCACCAGCAGAGGACAGGAGGTGAACACTGAAGCTTTCTTT
D gene: TRBD1; J gene: TRBJ1-2; V gene: TRBV19; clone size: -; CDR3 protein: CASAVSGTGNGYTF; CDR3 DNA: TGTGCCAGTGCTGTTTCCGGGACAGGGAATGGCTACACCTTC
D gene: TRBD2; J gene: TRBJ2-7; V gene: TRBV20-1; clone size: few; CDR3 protein: CSASPFFSGGATYEQYF; CDR3 DNA: TGCAGTGCTAGTCCCTTCTTTAGCGGGGGGGCGACCTACGAGCAGTACTTC
D gene: -; J gene: TRBJ2-7; V gene: TRBV6-5; clone size: -; CDR3 protein: CASSYDQGFYEQYF; CDR3 DNA: TGTGCCAGCAGTTATGATCAGGGCTTCTACGAGCAGTACTTC
D gene: TRBD2; J gene: TRBJ2-1; V gene: TRBV19; clone size: -; CDR3 protein: CASRAQGLFNEQFF; CDR3 DNA: TGTGCCAGTAGAGCCCAGGGACTATTTAATGAGCAGTTCTTC
D gene: -; J gene: TRBJ1-1; V gene: TRBV28; clone size: -; CDR3 protein: CASSLLNTEAFF; CDR3 DNA: TGTGCCAGCAGTTTACTTAACACTGAAGCTTTCTTT